This TCR beta chain was obtained from a study of molecular identifiers for immune sequencing clone quantification. TCRdb analysed the PCR reads with MiXCR anew, one entry per CDR3 protein. The sample contains around 460,000 distinct CDR3 sequences, approximately 25% of which appear only once. Naive CD8 T cells were sorted as CD8+CD4-CCR7+CD45RA+. This CDR3 comprises 15 residues. CDR1 and CDR2 (germline): SEHNR, FQNEAQ (reference sequence). V lost 8 bases and J lost 5, with 21 bases in between. This TCR derives from a human donor in good health. Some libraries in this study had Jurkat cell RNA spiked in. The chain carries TRBV7-9 and TRBJ1-1; D is perhaps TRBD1 (6 bases). The sequencing input was naive CD8+ T cells from blood, with Jurkat cell RNA spiked in. Subset noted: FACS-sorted CD8+CD4-CCR7+CD45RA+ naive T cells. The CDR3 loop is CASGSRAGEGTEAFF. The CDR3 nucleotides are TGTGCCAGCGGCTCCCGGGCAGGGGAGGGAACTGAAGCTTTCTTT.